The rows below give T cell receptor beta chains drawn from one sample of a study of low-dose radiotherapy and immunotherapy resistance in tumors. MiXCR was run by TCRdb on the reads, yielding one entry per CDR3 protein. The sample lists 85,000 to 100,000 distinct CDR3 sequences; more than 8.5% were seen once. The starting material was PBMCs, obtained before treatment. These receptors were taken from a male donor with prostate cancer. The CDR3 runs from the conserved cysteine through the conserved F or W. The D gene is left open where the match is weak. Part of the rows lack a size; the others show once, few, many or a class for expanded clones.

d_gene	v_gene	abundance	j_gene	CDR3aa	CDR3nt
.	TRBV19	many	TRBJ2-2	CASSFSGNTGELFF	TGTGCCAGTAGTTTTAGCGGGAACACCGGGGAGCTGTTTTTT
TRBD2	TRBV29-1	many	TRBJ2-1	CSARASGDYNEQFF	TGCAGCGCGAGGGCTAGCGGAGACTACAATGAGCAGTTCTTC
.	TRBV29-1	many	TRBJ1-2	CSAEEGSNYGYTF	TGCAGCGCAGAAGAGGGATCCAACTATGGCTACACCTTC
TRBD2	TRBV28	many	TRBJ2-7	CASSRTSGGYEQYF	TGTGCCAGCAGCCGGACTAGCGGGGGCTACGAGCAGTACTTC
.	TRBV24-1	many	TRBJ2-7	CATKARPRAYEQYF	TGTGCCACCAAAGCAAGGCCCCGAGCCTACGAGCAGTACTTC
.	TRBV7-2	many	TRBJ2-2	CASSLVGWETAGELFF	TGTGCCAGCAGCTTAGTTGGGTGGGAGACGGCCGGGGAGCTGTTTTTT
TRBD2	TRBV7-2	many	TRBJ2-7	CASSLGTSGRFPLYF	TGTGCCAGCAGCTTAGGGACTAGCGGGAGGTTCCCTCTGTACTTC
.	TRBV28	many	TRBJ2-3	CASSLPGVPPDTQYF	TGTGCCAGCAGTTTACCGGGAGTTCCCCCAGATACGCAGTATTTT
.	TRBV2	many	TRBJ2-6	CASSPPLVGLSGANVLTF	TGTGCCAGCAGCCCCCCCTTAGTCGGGCTCTCTGGGGCCAACGTCCTGACTTTC
.	TRBV30	many	TRBJ2-7	CAWPQHLPRSSYEQYF	TGTGCCTGGCCCCAACACCTCCCCCGTAGCTCCTACGAGCAGTACTTC
.	TRBV2	many	TRBJ2-6	CASSETAGGANVLTF	TGTGCCAGCAGTGAAACGGCAGGTGGGGCCAACGTCCTGACTTTC
.	TRBV12-3/TRBV12-4	many	TRBJ2-7	CASSLGASGEQYF	TGTGCCAGCAGTTTAGGGGCCTCGGGCGAGCAGTACTTC
.	TRBV29-1	many	TRBJ2-5	CSVLVAETQYF	TGCAGCGTATTAGTAGCGGAGACCCAGTACTTC
TRBD1	TRBV28	many	TRBJ1-5	CASSFQGVINQPQHF	TGTGCCAGCAGTTTTCAGGGGGTTATCAATCAGCCCCAGCATTTT
TRBD1	TRBV6-5	many	TRBJ1-5	CASSSDRGYQPQHF	TGTGCCAGCAGTTCTGACAGGGGGTATCAGCCCCAGCATTTT
.	TRBV28	many	TRBJ1-2	CATFNLNRGNYGYTF	TGTGCCACCTTCAACCTTAACCGGGGTAACTATGGCTACACCTTC
TRBD2	TRBV7-3	many	TRBJ2-1	CASSSWSSGRGTGDEQFF	TGTGCCAGCAGCTCCTGGTCAAGCGGGAGGGGGACTGGGGATGAGCAGTTCTTC
TRBD2	TRBV29-1	.	TRBJ2-5	CSVGGLADQETQYF	TGCAGCGTTGGGGGACTAGCGGATCAAGAGACCCAGTACTTC
.	TRBV6-2/TRBV6-3	many	TRBJ2-1	CASSYTRPNEQFF	TGTGCCAGCAGTTACACCAGACCCAATGAGCAGTTCTTC
.	TRBV24-1	many	TRBJ2-7	CATSDWFGGEQYF	TGTGCCACCAGTGATTGGTTTGGGGGGGAGCAGTACTTC
.	TRBV28	many	TRBJ2-7	CASSFFGVGTYEQYF	TGTGCCAGCAGTTTTTTTGGAGTGGGAACCTACGAGCAGTACTTC
.	TRBV27	many	TRBJ2-2	CASRPQGPTGELFF	TGTGCCAGCAGACCGCAGGGCCCTACCGGGGAGCTGTTTTTT
.	TRBV28	many	TRBJ2-2	CATLIGGHGELFF	TGTGCCACCCTGATCGGTGGTCACGGGGAGCTGTTTTTT
TRBD2	TRBV5-1	many	TRBJ2-3	CASSPLAGGADTQYF	TGCGCCAGCAGCCCTCTAGCGGGAGGAGCAGATACGCAGTATTTT
.	TRBV29-1	many	TRBJ2-2	CSVSRGGGELFF	TGCAGCGTTTCGAGGGGGGGCGGGGAGCTGTTTTTT
TRBD2	TRBV28	.	TRBJ2-1	CASSRAGGRYNEQFF	TGTGCCAGCAGTCGAGCGGGAGGGCGGTACAATGAGCAGTTCTTC
.	TRBV20-1	many	TRBJ2-7	CSARVMAGSYEQYF	TGCAGTGCTAGAGTAATGGCCGGCTCCTACGAGCAGTACTTC
.	TRBV19	few	TRBJ2-7	CASSAVFDRAYEQYF	TGTGCCAGTAGCGCGGTCTTTGACAGAGCCTACGAGCAGTACTTC
.	TRBV5-5	many	TRBJ1-2	CASSSGTKGYGYTF	TGTGCCAGCAGCTCCGGGACAAAGGGTTATGGCTACACCTTC
.	TRBV20-1	many	TRBJ1-5	CSARDRGRGNQPQHF	TGCAGTGCTAGAGATCGGGGGAGGGGCAATCAGCCCCAGCATTTT
TRBD1	TRBV5-1	many	TRBJ2-3	CASSLTRGTGLGTDTQYF	TGCGCCAGCAGCTTGACCAGAGGGACAGGGTTGGGCACAGATACGCAGTATTTT
.	TRBV7-2	many	TRBJ2-1	CASRPSGTPNEQFF	TGTGCCAGCAGACCCTCCGGGACTCCAAATGAGCAGTTCTTC
.	TRBV19	many	TRBJ2-1	CASSISPSREQFF	TGTGCCAGTAGTATATCCCCGTCGCGGGAGCAGTTCTTC
.	TRBV12-5	many	TRBJ2-1	CASGLGAGTGERVEQFF	TGTGCTAGTGGTTTGGGGGCCGGGACCGGGGAGAGGGTTGAGCAGTTCTTC
.	TRBV19	many	TRBJ1-2	CASSIPPGRRGGYTF	TGTGCCAGTAGTATCCCTCCGGGACGGCGGGGAGGCTACACCTTC
TRBD1	TRBV5-1	many	TRBJ2-2	CASSVLQGGTGELFF	TGCGCCAGCAGCGTACTACAGGGGGGAACCGGGGAGCTGTTTTTT
.	TRBV28	many	TRBJ2-7	CASSFVDISYEQYF	TGTGCCAGCAGTTTCGTGGACATCTCCTACGAGCAGTACTTC
.	TRBV30	many	TRBJ1-6	CAWRDSTYNSPLHF	TGTGCCTGGAGAGACAGTACCTATAATTCACCCCTCCACTTT
TRBD2	TRBV18	many	TRBJ2-1	CASSPPGTSGFSSYNEQFF	TGTGCCAGCTCACCACCGGGGACTAGCGGTTTTAGCTCCTACAATGAGCAGTTCTTC
TRBD2	TRBV29-1	many	TRBJ2-1	CSVAGLAGEEQFF	TGCAGCGTGGCGGGACTAGCGGGAGAAGAGCAGTTCTTC
TRBD2	TRBV6-2/TRBV6-3	many	TRBJ2-7	CASRSTSGSYEQYF	TGTGCCAGCAGGTCAACTAGCGGGAGCTACGAGCAGTACTTC
.	TRBV7-2	many	TRBJ2-2	CASSLGGAQVSGELFF	TGTGCCAGCAGCTTAGGCGGGGCTCAAGTCTCCGGGGAGCTGTTTTTT
TRBD2	TRBV27	many	TRBJ2-3	CASSLNPPVVAGSTDTQYF	TGTGCCAGCAGTTTAAACCCCCCGGTGGTAGCGGGGAGCACAGATACGCAGTATTTT
.	TRBV28	many	TRBJ2-7	CASSSRTGITYEQYF	TGTGCCAGCAGTTCACGCACAGGTATAACCTACGAGCAGTACTTC
.	TRBV7-2	many	TRBJ2-7	CASSRRLEGYEQYF	TGTGCCAGCAGCCGGAGACTAGAAGGGTACGAGCAGTACTTC
.	TRBV7-2	many	TRBJ2-7	CASSLPTSSYEQYF	TGTGCCAGCAGCCTACCGACTAGCTCCTACGAGCAGTACTTC
TRBD1	TRBV28	many	TRBJ1-1	CASRMDRTNTEAFF	TGTGCCAGCAGGATGGACAGGACGAACACTGAAGCTTTCTTT
TRBD2	TRBV19	many	TRBJ2-2	CASSIYSGANTGELFF	TGTGCCAGTAGTATATATAGCGGGGCGAACACCGGGGAGCTGTTTTTT
.	TRBV11-2	many	TRBJ1-2	CASSSWKAGRKANYGYTF	TGTGCCAGCAGCTCTTGGAAGGCAGGGAGGAAAGCTAACTATGGCTACACCTTC
.	TRBV4-2	many	TRBJ1-6	CASSQERNSPLHF	TGTGCCAGCAGCCAAGAGAGAAATTCACCCCTCCACTTT
.	TRBV4-1	many	TRBJ1-5	CASSLQASVGVINQPQHF	TGCGCCAGCAGCCTCCAAGCCTCGGTGGGGGTCATCAATCAGCCCCAGCATTTT
.	TRBV19	many	TRBJ1-5	CASTYRLERYSNQPQHF	TGTGCCAGTACCTACCGACTCGAACGGTATAGCAATCAGCCCCAGCATTTT
TRBD2	TRBV20-1	many	TRBJ2-1	CSASPSGRATPGEQFF	TGCAGTGCTAGTCCCAGCGGGAGGGCCACCCCCGGTGAGCAGTTCTTC
.	TRBV4-1	many	TRBJ2-7	CASSQVTGTSTYEQYF	TGCGCCAGCAGCCAAGTCACCGGGACGAGCACCTACGAGCAGTACTTC
.	TRBV6-5	many	TRBJ2-3	CASTEAGTDTQYF	TGTGCCAGCACCGAAGCTGGCACAGATACGCAGTATTTT
.	TRBV6-1	.	TRBJ2-5	CASNRLGGKETQYF	TGTGCCAGCAACAGACTAGGGGGGAAAGAGACCCAGTACTTC
TRBD2	TRBV4-2	many	TRBJ2-3	CASSRSGLAGGTDTQYF	TGTGCCAGCAGCCGCTCCGGACTAGCGGGAGGTACGGATACGCAGTATTTT
.	TRBV20-1	.	TRBJ2-2	CSATIRGAAGELFF	TGCAGTGCTACCATCAGGGGGGCGGCCGGGGAGCTGTTTTTT
TRBD2	TRBV14	many	TRBJ2-1	CASMIPGLVNHNEQFF	TGTGCCAGCATGATCCCGGGACTAGTGAATCACAATGAGCAGTTCTTC